These T cell receptor beta chains were read from a single sample in a study of blood T cells in healthy people across ages. TCRdb passed the 5' RACE reads through MiXCR, listing each CDR3 protein once. The table has around 500,000 distinct CDR3 sequences, more than 45% seen once. Sequences were obtained from blood. These receptors came from a man aged 80 or over in good health. Both conserved end residues are part of each CDR3. A D gene is named only where the DNA matches it firmly. Size values are once, few and many counts, or a class for expanded clones, and some rows have none.

j_call d_call v_call clone_size cdr3_nt cdr3_aa
TRBJ1-6 . TRBV7-3 . TGTGCCAGCAGCTCCCCAGGAGGTTCCTCCTATAATTCACCCCTCCACTTT CASSSPGGSSYNSPLHF
TRBJ2-1 . TRBV6-4 . TGTGCCAGCACCAAGGGGGACAACGAACTTAATGAGCAGTTCTTC CASTKGDNELNEQFF
TRBJ2-3 . TRBV9 . TGTGCCAGCAGCGTAGGTGGGGGAATCACAGATACGCAGTATTTT CASSVGGGITDTQYF
TRBJ2-7 TRBD2 TRBV20-1 . TGCAGTGCTAGTGCCCCCAGCGGGGCTCCCTCTAAGCGTTATGAGCAGTACTTC CSASAPSGAPSKRYEQYF
TRBJ1-1 . TRBV28 . TGTGCCAGCAGGACCGCCGCGGGCACTGAAGCTTTCTTT CASRTAAGTEAFF
TRBJ1-2 . TRBV7-3 . TGTGCCAGCAGTCCAAGCCCGGGACTTGGGTATGGCTACACCTTC CASSPSPGLGYGYTF
TRBJ2-3 TRBD2 TRBV7-2 few TGTGCCAGCAGCTTAGAGGGACTAGCCCGAACTAGCACAGATACGCAGTATTTT CASSLEGLARTSTDTQYF
TRBJ2-7 TRBD1 TRBV12-3/TRBV12-4 . TGTGCCAGCATGAACAGGGGTAACTCCTACGAGCAGTACTTC CASMNRGNSYEQYF
TRBJ2-6 . TRBV6-5 few TGTGCCAGCAGTTACAGTGGGACATCTAGCTCTGGGGCCAACGTCCTGACTTTC CASSYSGTSSSGANVLTF
TRBJ2-4 TRBD1 TRBV15 . TGTGCCACCAGCAGCGCTTATACAGGGGCCCCCCTAGCCAAAAACATTCAGTACTTC CATSSAYTGAPLAKNIQYF
TRBJ2-1 . TRBV6-2/TRBV6-3 once TGTGCCAGCGGCCCTAGGTCTAATGAGCAGTTCTTC CASGPRSNEQFF
TRBJ2-3 TRBD2 TRBV20-1 . TGCAGTGCTACACTAGCGGGGCGGAACACAGATACGCAGTATTTT CSATLAGRNTDTQYF
TRBJ2-3 TRBD2 TRBV12-3/TRBV12-4 . TGTGCCAGCAGAGCGGGGTATAGCACAGATACGCAGTATTTT CASRAGYSTDTQYF
TRBJ1-1 TRBD1 TRBV10-3 few TGTGCCATCAGGGCGGGACAGCCGAACTCTGAAGCTTTCTTT CAIRAGQPNSEAFF
TRBJ1-1 . TRBV7-9 once TGTGCCAGCAGCTTACAGGCGTCCACTGAAGCTTTCTTT CASSLQASTEAFF
TRBJ2-5 . TRBV10-3 . TGTGCCATCAGTGAGGCTAGCGCCCAAGAGACCCAGTACTTC CAISEASAQETQYF
TRBJ1-1 . TRBV7-2 many TGTGCCAGCAGCTTAAGGGGGTGGATGAACACTGAAGCTTTCTTT CASSLRGWMNTEAFF
TRBJ2-5 TRBD1 TRBV7-2 once TGTGCCAGCAGCCGGACAGGGGGGACTGAGAAGACCCAGTACTTC CASSRTGGTEKTQYF
TRBJ2-5 . TRBV6-5 many TGTGCCAGCAACAACCGGGAGACCCAGTACTTC CASNNRETQYF
TRBJ2-3 . TRBV20-1 few TGCAGTGCTAGACGCGGGACAAGCACAGATACGCAGTATTTT CSARRGTSTDTQYF
TRBJ2-1 . TRBV12-3/TRBV12-4 . TGTGCCAGCAGTCCATCGGATGAGCAGTTCTTC CASSPSDEQFF
TRBJ2-5 . TRBV9 few TGTGCCAGCAGCGTACAGGGGGGAGAGACCCAGTACTTC CASSVQGGETQYF
TRBJ1-5 TRBD1 TRBV30 . TGTGCCTGGAGTGTACCCGGGCCAGGGGGGGATCAGCCCCAGCATTTT CAWSVPGPGGDQPQHF
TRBJ2-1 TRBD2 TRBV7-2 once TGTGCCAGCACGCCTAGCGGGAGCTGCAATGAGCAGTTCTTC CASTPSGSCNEQFF
TRBJ2-5 . TRBV20-1 . TGCAGTGCCGGGAAGGTGACCCAGTACTTC CSAGKVTQYF
TRBJ2-3 . TRBV14 . TGTGCCAGCAGCCAAGATCTGGCGGGGTCGAAGTATTTT CASSQDLAGSKYF
TRBJ2-3 TRBD2 TRBV30 . TGTACCTGGAGTGGGACTAGCGGGAGGACTACGCAGTATTTT CTWSGTSGRTTQYF
TRBJ2-7 . TRBV21-1 . TGTGCCAGCAGCAAAGTGGGCAGGGGGGTCTCCTACGAGCAGTACTTC CASSKVGRGVSYEQYF
TRBJ2-3 . TRBV29-1 . TGCAGCGTTGAGGGAAATACGCAGTATTTT CSVEGNTQYF
TRBJ2-1 TRBD1 TRBV12-3/TRBV12-4 many TGTGCCAGCAGTCCCATGGGACAGGGGGCTGGCAGGAATGAGCAGTTCTTC CASSPMGQGAGRNEQFF
TRBJ2-3 . TRBV28 . TGTGCCAGCAGTTTTGGGGGTTTTAAGGGTTTATTCATAGATACGCAGTATTTT CASSFGGFKGLFIDTQYF
TRBJ1-2 TRBD1 TRBV5-1 . TGCGCCAGCAGCACAGGACAGGGGATTGGCTACACCTTC CASSTGQGIGYTF
TRBJ2-2 . TRBV25-1 . TGTGCCAGCAGTGAATCAGGGATCACCGGGGAGCTGTTTTTT CASSESGITGELFF
TRBJ2-7 . TRBV7-2 . TGTGCCAGCAGCTTAGAGGTCGACCGAGCGCAGTACTTC CASSLEVDRAQYF
TRBJ2-1 TRBD2 TRBV7-3 . TGTGCCAGCAGCCCAACGACTAGCGGGGTTCTGTACAATGAGCAGTTCTTC CASSPTTSGVLYNEQFF
TRBJ2-3 . TRBV6-6 many TGTGCCAGCAGTTACGGCTTTGACGGTGCTGACACAGATACGCAGTATTTT CASSYGFDGADTDTQYF
TRBJ2-3 TRBD1 TRBV29-1 . TGCAGCGAGCAGGGGACAGGGTCAGATACGCAGTATTTT CSEQGTGSDTQYF
TRBJ2-3 . TRBV6-5 . TGTGCCAGCAGCCCGGGGTTTGGTGCAGATACGCAGTATTTT CASSPGFGADTQYF
TRBJ2-1 . TRBV7-3 . TGTGCCAGCAGCTTATTCCTAGGCAGCAGCCAGTACAATGAGCAGTTCTTC CASSLFLGSSQYNEQFF
TRBJ1-1 . TRBV9 few TGTGCCAGCACTCCTGGGCGGGCGAACACTGAAGCTTTCTTT CASTPGRANTEAFF